A single TCR beta chain is shown here with its context. Its antigen remains unidentified. This sample stems from a study of shared clonotypes between healthy human individuals. The germline gives CDR1 MNHNY, CDR2 SVGAGI (reference sequence). V was pared by 8 bases and J by 9 bases, with 11 bases of the junction left unmatched. CDR3 size: 14 residues. Broader study findings: Memory subsets generally showed smaller estimated richness than naive subsets did. Among donors, the sharing of clonotypes was expected to be influenced by sequencing depth.

Researchers partitioned CD4+ cells into CD45RA+ naive and CD45RA-negative memory subsets. Sorted-subset replicate PCRs used 200 ng of genomic DNA. This amount corresponded to about 29,000 T cell genomes. Using immunoSEQ multiplex PCR, the repertoire was profiled, and TCRdb retains in-frame clones only, with some absent. Of 2 million to 2.5 million clones detected, approximately 96% appear once; the ten largest clones hold roughly 0.13%. The TCR was taken from a man in his late teens or twenties in good health. The rearrangement links TRBV6-6 to TRBJ2-1; TRBD2 aligns across 9 bases. Source material: naive CD4+ T cells sorted from blood. Subset specified: CD45RA+ positively selected. The chain's CDR3 is CASAPGGLAFEQFF. CDR3 coding DNA: TGTGCCAGCGCCCCAGGCGGACTAGCGTTTGAGCAGTTCTTC.